The text below deals with one TCR beta chain. Its antigen is still unknown. This specimen belongs to a study of EBV T-cell therapy then PD-1 blockade in nasopharyngeal carcinoma. V dropped 3 bases and J dropped 6; count of bases not matched to a gene: 10. Germline V lookup: CDR1 MNHEY, CDR2 SMNVEV (reference sequence). The CDR3 totals 16 residues. Treatment: AdE1-LMPpoly-expanded autologous EBV-specific T-cell therapy followed by anti-PD-1 nivolumab. Sequenced by immunoSEQ multiplex PCR; TCRdb stores in-frame clones only, minus some. The repertoire consists of 15,000 or so clones, with approximately 88% occurring once and the leading ten covering over 25%.

The chain has TRBV27 and TRBJ1-5; 8 bases fit TRBD1. The sequence was collected from a man aged 35 to 55 with nasopharyngeal carcinoma. The starting material was CD8+ T cells from blood, obtained at day 0 from a patient whose treatment included autologous EBV-specific T cells and nivolumab. The CDR3 bases are TGTGCCAGCAGTTTCTTAGCTGGACAGGGTGGTCAGCCCCAGCATTTT. Translation: CASSFLAGQGGQPQHF.